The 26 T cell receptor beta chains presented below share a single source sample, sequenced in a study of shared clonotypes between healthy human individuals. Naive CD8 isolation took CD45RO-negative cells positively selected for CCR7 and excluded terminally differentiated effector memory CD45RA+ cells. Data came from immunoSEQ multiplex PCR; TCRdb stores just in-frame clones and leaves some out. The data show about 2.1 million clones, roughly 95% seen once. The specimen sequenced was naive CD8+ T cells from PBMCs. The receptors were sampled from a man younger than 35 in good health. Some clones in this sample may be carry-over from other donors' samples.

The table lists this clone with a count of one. The CDR3 DNA sequence: TGTGCCAGCAGCCCCGGGACGACCCAGTACTTC. Translation: CASSPGTTQYF. This chain uses TRBV6-5 with TRBJ2-5; either TRBD1 or TRBD2 may supply D (5 bases each). Trimming removed 6 bases at V and 7 bases at J, with 9 bases between. The germline gives CDR1 MNHEY, CDR2 SVGAGI. The CDR3 spans 11 residues.

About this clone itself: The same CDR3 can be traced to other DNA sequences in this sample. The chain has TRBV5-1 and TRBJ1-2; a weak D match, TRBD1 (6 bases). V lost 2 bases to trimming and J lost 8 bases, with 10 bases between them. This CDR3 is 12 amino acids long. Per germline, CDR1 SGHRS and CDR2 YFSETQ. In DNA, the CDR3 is TGCGCCAGCAGCTTACACAGGGACGGCTACACCTTC. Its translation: CASSLHRDGYTF.

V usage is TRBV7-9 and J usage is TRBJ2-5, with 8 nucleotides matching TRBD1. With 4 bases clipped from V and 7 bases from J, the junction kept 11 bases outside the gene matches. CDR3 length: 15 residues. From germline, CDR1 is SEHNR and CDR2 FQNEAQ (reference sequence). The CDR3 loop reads CASSSPTDRGVTQYF. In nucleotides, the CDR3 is TGTGCCAGCAGCTCACCCACCGACAGGGGAGTGACCCAGTACTTC.

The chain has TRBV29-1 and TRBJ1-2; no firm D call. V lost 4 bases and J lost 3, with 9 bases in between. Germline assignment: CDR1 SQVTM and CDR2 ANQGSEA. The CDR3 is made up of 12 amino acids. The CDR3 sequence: CSVVEADYGYTF. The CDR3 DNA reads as TGCAGCGTTGTGGAGGCCGACTATGGCTACACCTTC.

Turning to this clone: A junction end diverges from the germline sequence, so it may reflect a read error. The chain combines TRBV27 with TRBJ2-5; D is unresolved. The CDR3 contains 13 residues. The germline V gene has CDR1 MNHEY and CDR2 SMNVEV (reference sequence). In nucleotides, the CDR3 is TGTGCCAGCCGTTTGATACGTTCAGAGACCCAGTACTTC. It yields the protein CASRLIRSETQYF.

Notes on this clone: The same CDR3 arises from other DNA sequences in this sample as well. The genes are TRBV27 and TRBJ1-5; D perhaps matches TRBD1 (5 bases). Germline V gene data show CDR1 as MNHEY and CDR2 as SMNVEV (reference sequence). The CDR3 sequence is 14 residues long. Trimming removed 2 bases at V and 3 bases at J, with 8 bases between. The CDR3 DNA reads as TGTGCCAGCAGTTTACGACAGTACAATCAGCCCCAGCATTTT. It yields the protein CASSLRQYNQPQHF.

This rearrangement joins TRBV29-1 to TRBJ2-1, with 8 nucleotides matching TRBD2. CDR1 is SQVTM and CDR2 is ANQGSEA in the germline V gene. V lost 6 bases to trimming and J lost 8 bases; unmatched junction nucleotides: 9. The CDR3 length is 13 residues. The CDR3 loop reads CSVLAGRPHEQFF. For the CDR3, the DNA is TGCAGCGTCTTAGCGGGAAGGCCCCATGAGCAGTTCTTC.

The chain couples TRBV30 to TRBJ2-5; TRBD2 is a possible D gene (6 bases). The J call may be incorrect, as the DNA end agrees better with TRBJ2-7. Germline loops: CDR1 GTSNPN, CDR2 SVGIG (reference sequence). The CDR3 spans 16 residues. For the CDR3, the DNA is TGTGCCGGAGGGGCCCTTAGGGGATCTATATCCTACGAGCAGTACTTC. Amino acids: CAGGALRGSISYEQYF.

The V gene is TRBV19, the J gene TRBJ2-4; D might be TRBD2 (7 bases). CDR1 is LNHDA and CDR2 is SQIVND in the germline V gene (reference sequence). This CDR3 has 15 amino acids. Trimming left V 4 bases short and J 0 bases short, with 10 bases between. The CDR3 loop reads CASSNRGAAKNIQYF. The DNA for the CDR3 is TGTGCCAGTAGTAACCGGGGGGCAGCCAAAAACATTCAGTACTTC.

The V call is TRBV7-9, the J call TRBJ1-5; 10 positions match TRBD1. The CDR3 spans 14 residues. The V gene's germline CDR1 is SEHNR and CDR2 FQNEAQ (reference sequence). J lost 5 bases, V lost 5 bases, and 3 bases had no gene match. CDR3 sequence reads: CASSPGTGDQPQHF. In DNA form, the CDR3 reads TGTGCCAGCAGCCCCGGGACAGGGGATCAGCCCCAGCATTTT.

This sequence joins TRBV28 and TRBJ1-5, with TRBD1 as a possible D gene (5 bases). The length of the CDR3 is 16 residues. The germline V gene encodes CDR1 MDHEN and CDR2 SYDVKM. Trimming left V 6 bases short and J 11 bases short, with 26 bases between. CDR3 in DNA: TGTGCCAGCAGCACTCCTAGCTGGCAGGGTTTTATGTCCCAGCATTTT. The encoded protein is CASSTPSWQGFMSQHF. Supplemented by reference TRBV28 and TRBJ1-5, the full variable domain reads DVKVTQSSRYLVKRTGEKVFLECVQDMDHENMFWYRQDPGLGLRLIYFSYDVKMKEKGDIPEGYSVSREKKERFSLILESASTNQTSMYLCASSTPSWQGFMSQHFGDGTRLSIL.

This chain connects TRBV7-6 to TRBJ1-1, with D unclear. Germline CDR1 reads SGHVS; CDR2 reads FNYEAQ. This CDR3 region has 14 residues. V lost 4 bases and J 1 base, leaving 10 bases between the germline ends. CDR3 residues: CASSSSAGNTEAFF. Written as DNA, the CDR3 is TGTGCCAGCAGCTCCTCGGCGGGGAACACTGAAGCTTTCTTT. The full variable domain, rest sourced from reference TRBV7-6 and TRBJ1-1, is GAGVSQSPRYKVTKRGQDVALRCDPISGHVSLYWYRQALGQGPEFLTYFNYEAQQDKSGLPNDRFSAERPEGSISTLTIQRTEQRDSAMYRCASSSSAGNTEAFFGQGTRLTVV.

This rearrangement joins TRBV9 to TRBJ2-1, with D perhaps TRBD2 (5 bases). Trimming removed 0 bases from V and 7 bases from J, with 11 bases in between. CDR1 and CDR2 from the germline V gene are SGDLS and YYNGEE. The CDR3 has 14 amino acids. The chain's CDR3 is CASSVEGLTNEQFF. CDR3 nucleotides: TGTGCCAGCAGCGTAGAAGGACTTACAAATGAGCAGTTCTTC.

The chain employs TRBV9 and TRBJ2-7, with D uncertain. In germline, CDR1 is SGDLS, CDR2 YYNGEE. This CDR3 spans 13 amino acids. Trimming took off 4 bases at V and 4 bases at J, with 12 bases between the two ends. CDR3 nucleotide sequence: TGTGCCAGCAGCTACGGAACGGCGTACGAGCAGTACTTC. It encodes CASSYGTAYEQYF. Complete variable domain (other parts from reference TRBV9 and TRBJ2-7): DSGVTQTPKHLITATGQRVTLRCSPRSGDLSVYWYQQSLDQGLQFLIQYYNGEERAKGNILERFSAQQFPDLHSELNLSSLELGDSALYFCASSYGTAYEQYFGPGTRLTVT.

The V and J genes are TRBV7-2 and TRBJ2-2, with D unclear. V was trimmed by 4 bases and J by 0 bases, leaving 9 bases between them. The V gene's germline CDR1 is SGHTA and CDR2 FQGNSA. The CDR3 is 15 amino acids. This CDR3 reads CASSSWESNTGELFF. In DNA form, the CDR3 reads TGTGCCAGCAGCTCTTGGGAATCGAACACCGGGGAGCTGTTTTTT.

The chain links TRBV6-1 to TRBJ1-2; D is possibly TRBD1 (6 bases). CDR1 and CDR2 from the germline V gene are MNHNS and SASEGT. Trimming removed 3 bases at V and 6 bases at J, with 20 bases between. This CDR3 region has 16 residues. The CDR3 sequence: CASSDINIGRGNGYTF. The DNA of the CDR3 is TGTGCCAGCAGTGATATTAATATAGGCAGGGGAAATGGCTACACCTTC.

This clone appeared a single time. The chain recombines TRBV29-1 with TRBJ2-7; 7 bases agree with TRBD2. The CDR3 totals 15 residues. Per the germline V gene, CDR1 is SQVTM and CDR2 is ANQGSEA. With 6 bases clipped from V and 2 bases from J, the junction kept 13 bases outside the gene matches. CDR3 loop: CSVRYQGGKAYEQYF. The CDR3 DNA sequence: TGCAGCGTGCGATATCAGGGAGGGAAGGCCTACGAGCAGTACTTC.

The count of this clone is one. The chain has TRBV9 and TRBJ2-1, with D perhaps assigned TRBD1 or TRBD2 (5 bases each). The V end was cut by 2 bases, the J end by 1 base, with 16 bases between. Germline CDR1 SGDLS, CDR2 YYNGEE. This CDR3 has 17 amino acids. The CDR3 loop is CASSVAQDTGSYNEQFF. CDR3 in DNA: TGTGCCAGCAGCGTTGCACAGGACACGGGATCCTACAATGAGCAGTTCTTC.

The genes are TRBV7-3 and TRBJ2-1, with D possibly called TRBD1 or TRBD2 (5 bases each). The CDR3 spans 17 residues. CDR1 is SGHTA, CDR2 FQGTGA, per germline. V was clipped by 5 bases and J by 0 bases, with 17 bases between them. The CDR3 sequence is CASSAKGPGSSYNEQFF. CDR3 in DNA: TGTGCCAGCAGCGCAAAGGGGCCAGGGAGCTCCTACAATGAGCAGTTCTTC.

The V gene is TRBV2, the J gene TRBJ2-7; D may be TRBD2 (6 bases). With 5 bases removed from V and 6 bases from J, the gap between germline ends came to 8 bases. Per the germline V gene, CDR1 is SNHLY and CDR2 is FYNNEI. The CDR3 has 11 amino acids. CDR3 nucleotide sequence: TGTGCCAGCAGTCGACTAGTCGAGCAGTACTTC. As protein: CASSRLVEQYF.

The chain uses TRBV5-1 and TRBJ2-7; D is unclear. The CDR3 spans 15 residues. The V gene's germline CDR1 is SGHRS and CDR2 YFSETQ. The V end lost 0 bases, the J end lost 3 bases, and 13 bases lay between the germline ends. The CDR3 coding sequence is TGCGCCAGCAGCTTGGGTTATCAACCGGGCTACGAGCAGTACTTC. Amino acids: CASSLGYQPGYEQYF.

CDR3 loop: CASSSTSYEQFF. The CDR3 DNA reads as TGTGCCAGCAGCTCGACTAGCTATGAGCAGTTCTTC. This sequence joins TRBV11-3 and TRBJ2-1; 7 bases fit TRBD2. This CDR3 is 12 amino acids long. Germline V gene sequence: CDR1 SGHNT, CDR2 YENEEA. V gave up 4 bases and J gave up 8 bases; unmatched junction bases: 2.

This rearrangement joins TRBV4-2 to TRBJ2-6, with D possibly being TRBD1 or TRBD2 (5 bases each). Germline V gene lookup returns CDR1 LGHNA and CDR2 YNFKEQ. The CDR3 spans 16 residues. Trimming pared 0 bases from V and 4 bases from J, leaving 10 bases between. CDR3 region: CASSQDQGAGANVLTF. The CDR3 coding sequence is TGTGCCAGCAGCCAAGATCAGGGAGCCGGGGCCAACGTCCTGACTTTC.

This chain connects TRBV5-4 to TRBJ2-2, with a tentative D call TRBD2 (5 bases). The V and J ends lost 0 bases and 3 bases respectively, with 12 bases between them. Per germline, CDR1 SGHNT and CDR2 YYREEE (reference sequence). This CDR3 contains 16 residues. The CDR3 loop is CASSLGRSGDTGELFF. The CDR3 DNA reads TGTGCCAGCAGCTTGGGCAGGAGCGGAGACACCGGGGAGCTGTTTTTT.

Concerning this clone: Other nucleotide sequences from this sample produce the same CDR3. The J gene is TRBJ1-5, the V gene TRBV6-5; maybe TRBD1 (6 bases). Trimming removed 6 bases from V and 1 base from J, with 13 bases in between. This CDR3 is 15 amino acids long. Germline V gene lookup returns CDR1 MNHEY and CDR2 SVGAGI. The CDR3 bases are TGTGCCAGCAGCCTACAGGGAGGGAGCAATCAGCCCCAGCATTTT. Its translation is CASSLQGGSNQPQHF.

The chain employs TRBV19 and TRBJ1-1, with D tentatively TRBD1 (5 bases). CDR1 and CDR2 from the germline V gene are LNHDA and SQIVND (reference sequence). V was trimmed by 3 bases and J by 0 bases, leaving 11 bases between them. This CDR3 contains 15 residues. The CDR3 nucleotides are TGTGCCAGTAGTATCTTTGACAGCTTGAACACTGAAGCTTTCTTT. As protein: CASSIFDSLNTEAFF.